This is a list of T cell receptor beta chains from one sample in a study of blood T cells in healthy people across ages. TCRdb reprocessed the 5' RACE reads with MiXCR, giving one entry per CDR3 protein. Of 700,000 to 1,000,000 distinct CDR3 sequences listed, under 55% are singletons. The specimen sequenced was blood. These receptors came from a man between 60 and 70 years old in good health. The CDR3 runs from the conserved cysteine through the conserved F or W. The order of the fields is V gene, clone size, J gene, D gene, CDR3 DNA, CDR3 protein. A D gene is named only where the DNA matches it firmly. The size entry is marked missing in some rows and otherwise reads once, few, many or a size class.

TRBV12-3/TRBV12-4,few,TRBJ1-4,.,TGTGCCAGCAGTTGGACGGATGAAAAACTGTTTTTT,CASSWTDEKLFF
TRBV18,.,TRBJ1-4,.,TGTGCCAGCTCGACAGGTTCTAATGAAAAACTGTTTTTT,CASSTGSNEKLFF
TRBV12-3/TRBV12-4,.,TRBJ2-2,TRBD2,TGTGCCAGCAGTTTAGCTAGCGGGGGGCCCGGGGAGCTGTTTTTT,CASSLASGGPGELFF
TRBV12-3/TRBV12-4,few,TRBJ1-4,.,TGTGCCAGCAGTTTGAGGCCCGGTGGAGAAAAACTGTTTTTT,CASSLRPGGEKLFF
TRBV10-2,many,TRBJ1-2,TRBD1,TGCGCCAGCAGTGCGGGGACAGGGGGAACCTATGGCTACACCTTC,CASSAGTGGTYGYTF
TRBV6-1,.,TRBJ1-6,.,TGTGCCAGCAGTGAAGCGCTTCAGGGCAACGGATCACCCCTCCACTTT,CASSEALQGNGSPLHF
TRBV29-1,.,TRBJ2-5,TRBD2,TGCAGCGTAGCGGGGTACCAAGAGACCCAGTACTTC,CSVAGYQETQYF
TRBV29-1,few,TRBJ1-1,.,TGCAGCGTTGATAGGCGCCTACAGGGCAGAGTGATGACTGAAGCTTTCTTT,CSVDRRLQGRVMTEAFF
TRBV5-6,.,TRBJ1-2,.,TGTGCCAGCAGCTTGGTTGCGGACGTTAGTGGCTACACCTTC,CASSLVADVSGYTF
TRBV4-1,few,TRBJ2-1,.,TGCGCCAGCAGCCAAGACTATCCAAGCTCCTACAATGAGCAGTTCTTC,CASSQDYPSSYNEQFF
TRBV27,.,TRBJ2-3,TRBD2,TGTGCCAGCAGCCCGGGGGGAGGAGATACGCAGTATTTT,CASSPGGGDTQYF
TRBV20-1,.,TRBJ2-5,.,TGCAGTGCTAGAGATCATGGGGGAAGGGTTCCAGAGACCCAGTACTTC,CSARDHGGRVPETQYF
TRBV12-3/TRBV12-4,.,TRBJ1-3,.,TGTGCCAGCAGTTCGATTGGCACCATATATTTT,CASSSIGTIYF
TRBV2,.,TRBJ1-5,.,TGTGCCAGCAGTGACCAGACACGCCCTTCGCATTTT,CASSDQTRPSHF
TRBV12-3/TRBV12-4,.,TRBJ2-1,.,TGTGCCAGCAGTGTTAAAAGCTCCTACAATGAGCAGTTCTTC,CASSVKSSYNEQFF
TRBV5-1,.,TRBJ1-2,.,TGCGCCAGCAGCTTGGCCGGTTCGGGAGGCTACACCTTC,CASSLAGSGGYTF
TRBV7-2,.,TRBJ2-3,.,TGTGCCAGCAGCCTAGGGATGGTAGTAACAGATACGCAGTATTTT,CASSLGMVVTDTQYF
TRBV3-1,.,TRBJ2-3,.,TGTGCCAGCAGCCAAGACGATGGGTCGTTTAATACGCAGTATTTT,CASSQDDGSFNTQYF
TRBV6-5,.,TRBJ2-7,.,TGTGCCAGCAGTTACATTGGACAGCGTAACTACGAGCAGTACTTC,CASSYIGQRNYEQYF
TRBV5-6,.,TRBJ1-1,.,TGTGCCAGCAGCTTGGGTGGGGCCCTCGCGACTGAAGCTTTCTTT,CASSLGGALATEAFF
TRBV20-1,.,TRBJ1-1,TRBD1,TGCAGTGCTAGCCAGGGGGTCACTGAAGCTTTCTTT,CSASQGVTEAFF
TRBV28,.,TRBJ2-7,.,TGTGCCAGCAGTTCAGAACCGACAGGTAACTCCTACGAGCAGTACTTC,CASSSEPTGNSYEQYF
TRBV6-6,.,TRBJ2-7,TRBD1,TGTGCCAGCAGTTACCCGACAGGGGGCGCGCCCAACGAGCAGTACTTC,CASSYPTGGAPNEQYF
TRBV7-2,.,TRBJ2-4,.,TGTGCCAGCAGCCGGGGGACCGAAAACATTCAGTACTTC,CASSRGTENIQYF
TRBV11-2,.,TRBJ2-5,.,TGTGCCAGCAGCTTAGATTATTACAGGGCGAACCAAGAGACCCAGTACTTC,CASSLDYYRANQETQYF
TRBV7-2,.,TRBJ2-1,TRBD2,TGTGCCAGCAGCTTAGAGCGGGGGGGAAACGATGAGCAGTTCTTC,CASSLERGGNDEQFF
TRBV6-5,few,TRBJ2-7,.,TGTGCCAGCAGTTACTTAGCTCGCAGGGGATCTCCCTCCTACGAGCAGTACTTC,CASSYLARRGSPSYEQYF
TRBV6-2/TRBV6-3,.,TRBJ2-5,TRBD1,TGTGCCAGCAGTCCCGAAGACAGGGGATCCGTCACCCAGTACTTC,CASSPEDRGSVTQYF
TRBV4-3,few,TRBJ2-1,.,TGCGCCAGCAGCCAAGTTAGTAAAACTAATGAGCAGTTCTTC,CASSQVSKTNEQFF
TRBV20-1,few,TRBJ1-5,.,TGCAGTGCTAGGCGCCCCAATAATCAGCCCCAGCATTTT,CSARRPNNQPQHF
TRBV28,.,TRBJ1-2,.,TGTGCCAGCAGGTTTCCCCATGGTGGCTACACCTTC,CASRFPHGGYTF
TRBV18,.,TRBJ2-7,TRBD2,TGTGCCAGCTCACCATCTTTACAGAACCCGGGACTAATCTACGAGCAGTACTTC,CASSPSLQNPGLIYEQYF
TRBV7-9,few,TRBJ2-2,.,TGTGCCAGCAGCTTACCCGGACAGAACACCGGGGAGCTGTTTTTT,CASSLPGQNTGELFF
TRBV15,few,TRBJ2-3,.,TGTGCCACCTCGGGTTTAGGTAGGAGGAGCACAGATACGCAGTATTTT,CATSGLGRRSTDTQYF
TRBV4-3,few,TRBJ2-1,.,TGCGCCAGCAGCCAAGTAATCTACAATGAGCAGTTCTTC,CASSQVIYNEQFF
TRBV6-5,few,TRBJ1-1,.,TGTGCCAGCAGTTCCCCAGAGGCGCCCTTGAACACTGAAGCTTTCTTT,CASSSPEAPLNTEAFF
TRBV7-2,few,TRBJ1-6,.,TGTGCCAGCAGGCTACCTACACAGGGTACACCCCTCCACTTT,CASRLPTQGTPLHF
TRBV6-1,.,TRBJ2-7,.,TGTGCCAGCAGTGAAGCGCTTGCTCTAAGGAGCTCCTACGAGCAGTACTTC,CASSEALALRSSYEQYF
TRBV29-1,.,TRBJ2-1,.,TGCAGCGCCAACGGGCCCCGGGACTACAATGAGCAGTTCTTC,CSANGPRDYNEQFF
TRBV28,.,TRBJ2-7,.,TGTGCCAGCAGTTTACCCAGTTACGAGCAGTACTTC,CASSLPSYEQYF